This TCR beta chain was identified during a study of PD-1 blockade in classical Hodgkin lymphoma. Method: immunoSEQ multiplex PCR; TCRdb's copy keeps in-frame clones and lacks some. The table records 23,000 or so clones, approximately 80% of them present only once. The CDR3 is made up of 13 amino acids. Trimming cost V 0 bases and J 2 bases, with 4 bases left between them. In germline, CDR1 is SGHTA, CDR2 FQGNSA. Each of the patients experienced relapse following autologous stem cell transplantation, and their brentuximab vedotin exposure differed. Sequencing used peripheral blood mononuclear cells (PBMCs), obtained before the second cycle of nivolumab. This chain links TRBV7-2 with TRBJ2-5; D gene ambiguous. The clonotype originates from a human donor with classical Hodgkin lymphoma. The CDR3 loop is CASSLAVQETQYF. In DNA, the CDR3 is TGTGCCAGCAGCTTAGCGGTTCAAGAGACCCAGTACTTC.